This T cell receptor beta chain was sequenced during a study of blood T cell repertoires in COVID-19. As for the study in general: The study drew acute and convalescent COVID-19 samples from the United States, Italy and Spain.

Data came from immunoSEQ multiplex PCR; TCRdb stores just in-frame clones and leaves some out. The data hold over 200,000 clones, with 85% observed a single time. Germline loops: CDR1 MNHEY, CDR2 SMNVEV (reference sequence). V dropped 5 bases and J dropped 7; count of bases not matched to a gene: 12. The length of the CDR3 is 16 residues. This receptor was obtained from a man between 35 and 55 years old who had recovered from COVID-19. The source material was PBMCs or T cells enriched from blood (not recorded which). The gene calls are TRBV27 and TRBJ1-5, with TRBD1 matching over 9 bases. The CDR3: CASSPNYGTGKQPQHF. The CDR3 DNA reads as TGTGCCAGCAGTCCAAACTACGGGACAGGGAAACAGCCCCAGCATTTT.